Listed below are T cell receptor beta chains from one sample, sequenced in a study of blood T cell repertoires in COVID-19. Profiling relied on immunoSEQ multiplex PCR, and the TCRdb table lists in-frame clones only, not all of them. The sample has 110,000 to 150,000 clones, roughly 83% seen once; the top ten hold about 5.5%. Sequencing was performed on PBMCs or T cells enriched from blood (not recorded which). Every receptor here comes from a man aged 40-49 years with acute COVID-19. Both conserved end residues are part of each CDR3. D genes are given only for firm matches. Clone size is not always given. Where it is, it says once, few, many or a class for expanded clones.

DNA: TGTGCCAGCAGGCGGGACAGGTTCAATCAGCCCCAGCATTTT; CDR3: CASRRDRFNQPQHF; D: TRBD1; J: TRBJ1-5; V: TRBV6-5; size: .
DNA: TGTGCCAGCAGCCGACAGGGGGCAAGGGGCTACACCTTC; CDR3: CASSRQGARGYTF; D: TRBD1; J: TRBJ1-2; V: TRBV27; size: once
DNA: TGTGAAACGACTAGCCGATTCCAAGAGACCCAGTACTTC; CDR3: CETTSRFQETQYF; D: TRBD2; J: TRBJ2-5; V: TRBV19; size: .
DNA: TGTGCCAGCAGTGGATCCAGCTATGGCTACACCTTC; CDR3: CASSGSSYGYTF; D: .; J: TRBJ1-2; V: TRBV2; size: few
DNA: TGCGCCAGCAGCCAGAGTACAGGTCACTATGGCTACACCTTC; CDR3: CASSQSTGHYGYTF; D: .; J: TRBJ1-2; V: TRBV4-3; size: .
DNA: TGTGCCAGCAGCTCTTCAGGGGGCCGCGAGTACTTC; CDR3: CASSSSGGREYF; D: TRBD1; J: TRBJ2-7; V: TRBV5-6; size: .
DNA: TGTGCCAGCAGCCAATCGGGTCAGGATGAGCAGTTCTTC; CDR3: CASSQSGQDEQFF; D: .; J: TRBJ2-1; V: TRBV16; size: .
DNA: TGTGCCAGCAGCTTAGAGGCTTTGGGGGCGAGGAATCAGCCCCAGCATTTT; CDR3: CASSLEALGARNQPQHF; D: .; J: TRBJ1-5; V: TRBV7-2; size: .
DNA: TGTGCCAGCAGCGGGAGGGAAACCGGGGAGCTGTTTTTT; CDR3: CASSGRETGELFF; D: .; J: TRBJ2-2; V: TRBV9; size: once
DNA: TGTGCCAGCTTAACAAGGGCAGGGGGCAATGAGCAGTTCTTC; CDR3: CASLTRAGGNEQFF; D: TRBD1; J: TRBJ2-1; V: TRBV28; size: .
DNA: TGTGCCAGCACCCCTACCCCCTGGCGGGAAGCTTTCTTT; CDR3: CASTPTPWREAFF; D: .; J: TRBJ1-1; V: TRBV6-2/TRBV6-3; size: once
DNA: TGTGCCAGCAGCTTAAGCGGGGACACCTACAATGAGCAGTTCTTC; CDR3: CASSLSGDTYNEQFF; D: .; J: TRBJ2-1; V: TRBV11-2; size: .
DNA: TGTGCCAGCAGCCCCTTCACAGGGAGCTACGAGCAGTACTTC; CDR3: CASSPFTGSYEQYF; D: .; J: TRBJ2-7; V: TRBV14; size: once
DNA: TGTGCCAGCAGCAAAGATCAACAGGGTCATCACGAGTGGGCGTACGAGCAGTACTTC; CDR3: CASSKDQQGHHEWAYEQYF; D: .; J: TRBJ2-7; V: TRBV21-1; size: .
DNA: TGTGCCAGTAGTAATTCGGGGCAAGAGACCCAGTACTTC; CDR3: CASSNSGQETQYF; D: .; J: TRBJ2-5; V: TRBV19; size: few
DNA: TGTGCCTGTCAATGGAACACTGAAGCTTTCTTT; CDR3: CACQWNTEAFF; D: .; J: TRBJ1-1; V: TRBV30; size: .
DNA: TGTGCCAGCAGCGTACCAGCGGGGGGCACAGATACGCAGTATTTT; CDR3: CASSVPAGGTDTQYF; D: TRBD2; J: TRBJ2-3; V: TRBV9; size: .
DNA: TGTGCTAGTGGTTTGCTCCGCAGGGGACTAGCGGGAGGCCCGTCCCCCACAGATACGCAGTATTTT; CDR3: CASGLLRRGLAGGPSPTDTQYF; D: TRBD2; J: TRBJ2-3; V: TRBV12-5; size: few
DNA: TGTGCCAGCACCCCCTGGGGGGAGGGGAATGAGCAGTTCTTC; CDR3: CASTPWGEGNEQFF; D: TRBD2; J: TRBJ2-1; V: TRBV27; size: .
DNA: TGTGCCAGCAGCGTAGGCCCCGATCCTAGGGAGACTGAAGCTTTCTTT; CDR3: CASSVGPDPRETEAFF; D: .; J: TRBJ1-1; V: TRBV9; size: .
DNA: TGCAGCGTTGAATACCAGTACCGTAACTATGGCTACACCTTC; CDR3: CSVEYQYRNYGYTF; D: .; J: TRBJ1-2; V: TRBV29-1; size: few
DNA: TGTGCCAGTAGTATAGTATCCGGGTACTACACAGATACGCAGTATTTT; CDR3: CASSIVSGYYTDTQYF; D: .; J: TRBJ2-3; V: TRBV19; size: .
DNA: TGTGCCAGCAGCCTAACAACGAACACTGAAGCTTTCTTT; CDR3: CASSLTTNTEAFF; D: .; J: TRBJ1-1; V: TRBV14; size: .
DNA: TGTGCCACCAGCCCGCGACTAGCGGGAGCAAATGAGCAGTTCTTC; CDR3: CATSPRLAGANEQFF; D: TRBD2; J: TRBJ2-1; V: TRBV15; size: .
DNA: TGTGCCAGCAGCTTAGTTGCCAACAGGGAGAGCGCTGAAGCTTTCTTT; CDR3: CASSLVANRESAEAFF; D: .; J: TRBJ1-1; V: TRBV11-2; size: .
DNA: TGTGCCAGCAGCCTAGCGGGGAGTTCCTACGAGCAGTACTTC; CDR3: CASSLAGSSYEQYF; D: TRBD2; J: TRBJ2-7; V: TRBV7-2; size: .
DNA: TGTGCCAGCAGCTTAGGGGGACAGGGAGCGAACAATGAGCAGTTCTTC; CDR3: CASSLGGQGANNEQFF; D: TRBD1; J: TRBJ2-1; V: TRBV7-8; size: .
DNA: TGCGCCAGCAGCTTGGACCTATTCACAGATACGCAGTATTTT; CDR3: CASSLDLFTDTQYF; D: .; J: TRBJ2-3; V: TRBV5-1; size: .
DNA: TGTGCCAGCAGCCGATATCTCGGGACTTACTCCTACGAGCAGTACTTC; CDR3: CASSRYLGTYSYEQYF; D: .; J: TRBJ2-7; V: TRBV14; size: .
DNA: TGTGCCAGCAGTCTCACAGAGCCCGATGTCGCAGATACGCAGTATTTT; CDR3: CASSLTEPDVADTQYF; D: .; J: TRBJ2-3; V: TRBV6-2/TRBV6-3; size: .
DNA: TGTGCCAGCAGTTTTGGCAGGAGCACAGATACGCAGTATTTT; CDR3: CASSFGRSTDTQYF; D: .; J: TRBJ2-3; V: TRBV28; size: .
DNA: TGTGCCACCAGTGATAATCAGGGGCGAGAGACCCAGTACTTC; CDR3: CATSDNQGRETQYF; D: .; J: TRBJ2-5; V: TRBV24-1; size: .
DNA: TGTGCCTGGAGTCCCTCTGGGACTAGCGGGAGGATCGACGAGCAGTACTTC; CDR3: CAWSPSGTSGRIDEQYF; D: TRBD2; J: TRBJ2-7; V: TRBV30; size: .
DNA: TGCGCCAGCAGCCAAGAAATCCGCGGGTTCCAGGGCTACACCTTC; CDR3: CASSQEIRGFQGYTF; D: .; J: TRBJ1-2; V: TRBV4-1; size: few
DNA: TGTGCCAGCACACCGGGGACAGGGGGCCGCAATGAGCAGTTCTTC; CDR3: CASTPGTGGRNEQFF; D: TRBD1; J: TRBJ2-1; V: TRBV18; size: .
DNA: TGTGCCAGCAGTCTGACAGGGGTCCCCTACGAGCAGTACTTC; CDR3: CASSLTGVPYEQYF; D: TRBD1; J: TRBJ2-7; V: TRBV2; size: .
DNA: TGTGCCAGCAAGAGGAGCAATCAGCCCCAGCATTTT; CDR3: CASKRSNQPQHF; D: .; J: TRBJ1-5; V: TRBV28; size: few
DNA: TGTGCCAGCAGCCGGGGGCGCGAAGATACGCAGTATTTT; CDR3: CASSRGREDTQYF; D: .; J: TRBJ2-3; V: TRBV3-1/TRBV3-2; size: .
DNA: TGCGCCAGCAGCTTGGTTGTGGCGAGGGGGGAGACCCAGTACTTC; CDR3: CASSLVVARGETQYF; D: .; J: TRBJ2-5; V: TRBV5-1; size: once
DNA: TGTGCCAGCAGCGGAAGCAGGGAAACCTTCGAGCAGTACTTC; CDR3: CASSGSRETFEQYF; D: .; J: TRBJ2-7; V: TRBV9; size: .
DNA: TGCGCCAGCAGCCACACAACCCGACAGGGCGAAGCTTTCTTT; CDR3: CASSHTTRQGEAFF; D: TRBD1; J: TRBJ1-1; V: TRBV4-3; size: .
DNA: TGTGCCAGCAGTCCCCAAACACTAGCGGGAGGGTACGAGCAGTACTTC; CDR3: CASSPQTLAGGYEQYF; D: TRBD2; J: TRBJ2-7; V: TRBV27; size: .